Below are 23 T cell receptor beta chains sequenced from a single sample in a study of cytomegalovirus exposure and HLA in healthy donors. Both 60 Vbeta primers and 13 Jbeta primers went into the PCR. Profiled with immunoSEQ multiplex PCR; TCRdb holds only in-frame clones, not every one. Of approximately 200,000 clones listed, roughly 85% are singletons. The source material was PBMCs. The receptors here all came from a man aged 18 to 29 in good health and CMV-seronegative.

The rearrangement links TRBV13 to TRBJ2-7; a weak D match, TRBD2 (6 bases). V was pared by 5 bases and J by 3 bases, with 23 bases between. The V gene's germline CDR1 is PRHDT and CDR2 FYEKMQ (reference sequence). The CDR3 runs to 17 residues. The CDR3 region has the DNA TGTGCCAGCAGCCCCCCCGGGACTGGCATCGCATACTACGAGCAGTACTTC. Protein: CASSPPGTGIAYYEQYF.

This clone was counted a few times. J is TRBJ1-3 and V is TRBV9, with 8 bases that match TRBD1. Germline V gene sequence: CDR1 SGDLS, CDR2 YYNGEE. The trim removed 0 bases at V and 3 bases at J, leaving 2 bases unmatched. This CDR3 is built from 15 residues. CDR3 sequence reads: CASSVAGGDGNTIYF. The CDR3 nucleotides read TGTGCCAGCAGCGTAGCAGGGGGCGATGGAAACACCATATATTTT.

This clone was picked up a small number of times. CDR3 loop: CASSLVTGGNYGYTF. The CDR3 DNA sequence: TGCGCCAGCAGCTTGGTGACAGGGGGCAACTATGGCTACACCTTC. The rearrangement links TRBV5-1 to TRBJ1-2, with 10 bases matching TRBD1. J gave up 2 bases and V 0 bases, and 1 base lay outside the gene matches. Germline loops: CDR1 SGHRS, CDR2 YFSETQ. This CDR3 contains 15 residues.

This sequence joins TRBV28 and TRBJ2-7, with 8 bases that match TRBD2. Germline V CDR1 and CDR2: MDHEN, SYDVKM. The CDR3 totals 14 residues. The trim removed 8 bases at V and 6 bases at J, leaving 12 bases unmatched. The CDR3: CASAGTGGSLEQYF. The CDR3 region has the DNA TGTGCCAGCGCCGGCACGGGAGGGTCCCTCGAGCAGTACTTC. Supplemented by reference TRBV28 and TRBJ2-7, the full variable domain reads DVKVTQSSRYLVKRTGEKVFLECVQDMDHENMFWYRQDPGLGLRLIYFSYDVKMKEKGDIPEGYSVSREKKERFSLILESASTNQTSMYLCASAGTGGSLEQYFGPGTRLTVT.

This rearrangement joins TRBV28 to TRBJ1-2, with 9 bases identical to TRBD1. The V gene end was trimmed by 5 bases and the J gene end by 3 bases; junction bases not matched to a gene: 19. Looked up from germline, CDR1 is MDHEN and CDR2 is SYDVKM. The CDR3 loop spans 19 amino acids. The CDR3 nucleotides read TGTGCCAGCAGTCTTTATGGGCCCCTAGACAGGGGGTATGACTATGGCTACACCTTC. It translates to CASSLYGPLDRGYDYGYTF.

The chain recombines TRBV5-1 with TRBJ2-5; 7 nucleotides align to TRBD2. The end of the DNA fits TRBJ2-7 better, so the J call may be wrong. Germline V gene sequence: CDR1 SGHRS, CDR2 YFSETQ. The CDR3 spans 15 residues. The CDR3 is CASSPGTTLRDEQYF. DNA for the CDR3: TGCGCCAGCAGCCCCGGGACTACCCTGCGGGACGAGCAGTACTTC.

This chain connects TRBV19 to TRBJ2-7; weak D call: TRBD1 (5 bases). Germline lookup yields CDR1 LNHDA and CDR2 SQIVND (reference sequence). V dropped 1 base and J dropped 1 base, with 14 bases sitting between them. The CDR3 extends over 16 amino acids. CDR3 region: CASSIGAGPLSYEQYF. CDR3 nucleotide sequence: TGTGCCAGTAGTATAGGGGCAGGGCCCCTATCCTACGAGCAGTACTTC.

The chain joins TRBV7-2 to TRBJ1-5; D might be TRBD1 (5 bases). The CDR3 has 15 amino acids. From germline, CDR1 is SGHTA and CDR2 FQGNSA. Trimming cost V 1 base and J 3 bases, with 10 bases left between them. CDR3 nucleotide sequence: TGTGCCAGCAGCTTAGAAGGACACCCCAATCAGCCCCAGCATTTT. Its protein product is CASSLEGHPNQPQHF. The entire variable domain, with the rest obtained from reference TRBV7-2 and TRBJ1-5, is as follows: GAGVSQSPSNKVTEKGKDVELRCDPISGHTALYWYRQSLGQGLEFLIYFQGNSAPDKSGLPSDRFSAERTGGSVSTLTIQRTQQEDSAVYLCASSLEGHPNQPQHFGDGTRLSIL.

V and J are TRBV14 and TRBJ2-2; TRBD1 aligns across 10 bases. With 4 bases clipped from V and 8 bases from J, the junction kept 4 bases outside the gene matches. Germline V gene sequence: CDR1 SGHDN, CDR2 FVKESK. The CDR3 runs to 14 residues. This CDR3 is CASSRDRGVGELFF. The DNA for the CDR3 is TGTGCCAGCAGCCGGGACAGGGGCGTGGGGGAGCTGTTTTTT.

The chain couples TRBV5-4 to TRBJ2-1; TRBD2 matches 10 bases. V shed 0 bases and J 7 bases; nucleotides not matched to a gene: 7. The V gene's germline CDR1 is SGHNT and CDR2 YYREEE (reference sequence). CDR3 size: 16 residues. The CDR3: CASSLVASGSWNEQFF. The CDR3 region has the DNA TGTGCCAGCAGCTTGGTCGCTAGCGGGAGTTGGAATGAGCAGTTCTTC. Full variable domain (remainder filled in from reference TRBV5-4 and TRBJ2-1): ETGVTQSPTHLIKTRGQQVTLRCSSQSGHNTVSWYQQALGQGPQFIFQYYREEENGRGNFPPRFSGLQFPNYSSELNVNALELDDSALYLCASSLVASGSWNEQFFGPGTRLTVL.

This clone has just one count. This chain connects TRBV6-6 to TRBJ2-7, with 8 bases fitting TRBD1. Trimming at V came to 7 bases and at J to 0 bases, leaving 8 bases not matched to a gene. The CDR3 has 15 amino acids. Germline CDR1 reads MNHNY; CDR2 reads SVGAGI (reference sequence). CDR3 residues: CASTELQGVSYEQYF. The CDR3, as DNA: TGTGCCAGCACGGAATTACAGGGGGTCTCCTACGAGCAGTACTTC.

The V gene is TRBV29-1, the J gene TRBJ2-1; D might be TRBD1 (6 bases). V lost 6 bases and J 9 bases, leaving 12 bases between the germline ends. This CDR3 has 11 amino acids. Germline CDR1 reads SQVTM; CDR2 reads ANQGSEA. The CDR3 region is CSVETGLEQFF. The CDR3 DNA is TGCAGCGTAGAAACAGGGCTTGAGCAGTTCTTC.

This clone appeared once. Distinct nucleotide sequences in the sample also encode this CDR3. V gene TRBV9 combines with J gene TRBJ1-1, with a tentative D call TRBD1 (6 bases). The CDR3 loop spans 15 amino acids. Deletions cut 0 bases from V and 2 bases from J, with 11 bases between. Germline V gene sequence: CDR1 SGDLS, CDR2 YYNGEE. Here the CDR3 reads CASSVAGQLNTEAFF. CDR3 sequence (DNA): TGTGCCAGCAGCGTAGCTGGACAGCTAAACACTGAAGCTTTCTTT.

The chain links TRBV10-3 to TRBJ2-7, with TRBD1 matching 10 bases. V trimming: 4 bases; J trimming: 6 bases; junction bases outside the gene matches: 6. CDR1 and CDR2 (germline): ENHRY, SYGVKD. The CDR3 loop spans 14 amino acids. In nucleotides, the CDR3 is TGTGCCATCAGTGGTGGGACAGGGGAGCTCGAGCAGTACTTC. Protein sequence: CAISGGTGELEQYF.

This sequence joins TRBV7-2 and TRBJ2-2, with TRBD2 identical over 11 bases. The germline gives CDR1 SGHTA, CDR2 FQGNSA. The trim removed 7 bases at V and 5 bases at J, leaving 9 bases unmatched. This CDR3 is 16 amino acids long. The CDR3 DNA sequence: TGTGCCAGCAACTTTAGGACTAGCGGGTTTACCGGGGAGCTGTTTTTT. Residues: CASNFRTSGFTGELFF.

This clone was counted a few times. The genes are TRBV5-8 and TRBJ1-2; D gene uncertain. Germline CDR1 reads SGHTS; CDR2 reads YDEGEE. Trimming removed 3 bases at V and 9 bases at J, with 12 bases between. The CDR3 loop spans 12 amino acids. In nucleotides, the CDR3 is TGTGCCAGCAGCTCCCCGTACCAGAGCTACACCTTC. Amino acid sequence: CASSSPYQSYTF.

The V and J genes are TRBV6-5 and TRBJ2-2, with D perhaps TRBD2 (5 bases). Trimming removed 4 bases at V and 5 bases at J, with 8 bases between. CDR3 length: 13 amino acids. Germline assignment: CDR1 MNHEY and CDR2 SVGAGI. The CDR3 loop is CASSSTGTGELFF. The CDR3 DNA follows: TGTGCCAGCAGTTCAACGGGGACCGGGGAGCTGTTTTTT.

By its share, this clone is medium-sized. V gene TRBV15 combines with J gene TRBJ2-6; tentatively, D is TRBD2 (6 bases). The CDR3 has 18 amino acids. CDR1 and CDR2 from the germline V gene are LNHNV and YYDKDF (reference sequence). V was shortened by 0 bases and J by 0 bases, with 12 bases between the two germline ends. CDR3 region: CATSRDAEGFSGANVLTF. The DNA for the CDR3 is TGTGCCACCAGCAGAGATGCGGAGGGGTTCTCTGGGGCCAACGTCCTGACTTTC.

This clone was counted a few times. The chain uses TRBV11-1 and TRBJ2-7; 9 nucleotides match TRBD1. The CDR3 extends over 15 amino acids. The germline CDR1 and CDR2 sequences are SGHAT and FQDESV (reference sequence). With V trimmed by 5 bases and J by 5 bases, 10 bases remained unmatched. The CDR3 is CASSGRDRAFHEQYF. CDR3 bases: TGTGCCAGCAGCGGCCGGGACAGGGCATTCCACGAGCAGTACTTC.

J is TRBJ2-1 and V is TRBV5-4; the D gene is possibly TRBD1 (6 bases). Germline values: CDR1 SGHNT, CDR2 YYREEE (reference sequence). CDR3 length: 15 amino acids. Trimming left V 0 bases short and J 7 bases short, with 14 bases between. CDR3 coding DNA: TGTGCCAGCAGCTTGGTGCCAGGGGCTGGAAATGAGCAGTTCTTC. Translating gives CASSLVPGAGNEQFF.

As for this clone: This sequence may be a read error, since a much larger clone differs from it by one base. Other DNA sequences from this sample encode an identical CDR3 as well. The rearrangement links TRBV11-2 to TRBJ2-3, with D maybe TRBD1 (5 bases). The length of the CDR3 is 12 residues. V was shortened by 5 bases and J by 6 bases, with 9 bases between the two germline ends. Germline CDR1 reads SGHAT; CDR2 reads FQNNGV. This CDR3 reads CASSPQGDTQYF. The CDR3 DNA reads as TGTGCCAGCAGCCCCCAGGGTGATACGCAGTATTTT.

The chain links TRBV28 to TRBJ2-7; 8 bases line up with TRBD2. The J segment lost 3 bases and the V segment lost 6 bases, leaving 10 bases of the junction unmatched. CDR3 length: 15 amino acids. Germline V gene sequence: CDR1 MDHEN, CDR2 SYDVKM. DNA of the CDR3: TGTGCCAGCAGGACGGGACTAGAAGTATACTACGAGCAGTACTTC. The encoded protein is CASRTGLEVYYEQYF.

V usage is TRBV19 and J usage is TRBJ2-4, with D uncertain. The germline CDR1 and CDR2 sequences are LNHDA and SQIVND (reference sequence). The CDR3 runs 18 residues. V was clipped by 0 bases and J by 0 bases, with 15 bases between them. The CDR3 DNA follows: TGTGCCAGTAGTATAGATCCGGCGGAGATCCTAGCCAAAAACATTCAGTACTTC. Protein product: CASSIDPAEILAKNIQYF.